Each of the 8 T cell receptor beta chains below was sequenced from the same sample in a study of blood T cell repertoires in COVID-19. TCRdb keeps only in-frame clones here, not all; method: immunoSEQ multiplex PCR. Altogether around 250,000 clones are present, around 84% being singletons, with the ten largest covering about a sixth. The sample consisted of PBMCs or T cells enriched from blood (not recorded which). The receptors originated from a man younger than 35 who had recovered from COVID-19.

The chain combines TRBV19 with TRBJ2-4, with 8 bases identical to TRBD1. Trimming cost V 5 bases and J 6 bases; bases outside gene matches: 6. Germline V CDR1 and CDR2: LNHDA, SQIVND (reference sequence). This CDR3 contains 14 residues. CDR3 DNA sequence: TGTGCCAGTAGTTCAAGGACAGGGCTAAACATTCAGTACTTC. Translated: CASSSRTGLNIQYF.

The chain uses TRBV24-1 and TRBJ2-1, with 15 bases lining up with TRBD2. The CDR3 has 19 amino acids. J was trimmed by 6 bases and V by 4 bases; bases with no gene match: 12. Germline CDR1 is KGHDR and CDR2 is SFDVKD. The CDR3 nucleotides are TGTGCCACCAGTGAGGAAAACCCGGGACTAGCGGGGGGAACCAATGAGCAGTTCTTC. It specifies CATSEENPGLAGGTNEQFF.

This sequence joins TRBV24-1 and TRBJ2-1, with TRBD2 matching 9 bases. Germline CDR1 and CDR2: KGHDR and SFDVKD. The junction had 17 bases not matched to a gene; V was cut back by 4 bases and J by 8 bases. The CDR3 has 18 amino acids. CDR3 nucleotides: TGTGCCACCAGTGAGGCTAGCGGGACATCCCTATTGGTCTATGAGCAGTTCTTC. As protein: CATSEASGTSLLVYEQFF.

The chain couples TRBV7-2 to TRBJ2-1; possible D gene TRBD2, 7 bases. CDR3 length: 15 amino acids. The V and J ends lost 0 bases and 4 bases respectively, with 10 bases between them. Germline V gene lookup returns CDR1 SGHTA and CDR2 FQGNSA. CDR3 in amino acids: CASSLAGGPYNEQFF. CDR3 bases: TGTGCCAGCAGCTTAGCGGGGGGGCCATACAATGAGCAGTTCTTC. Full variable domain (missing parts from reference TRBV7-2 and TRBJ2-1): GAGVSQSPSNKVTEKGKDVELRCDPISGHTALYWYRQSLGQGLEFLIYFQGNSAPDKSGLPSDRFSAERTGGSVSTLTIQRTQQEDSAVYLCASSLAGGPYNEQFFGPGTRLTVL.

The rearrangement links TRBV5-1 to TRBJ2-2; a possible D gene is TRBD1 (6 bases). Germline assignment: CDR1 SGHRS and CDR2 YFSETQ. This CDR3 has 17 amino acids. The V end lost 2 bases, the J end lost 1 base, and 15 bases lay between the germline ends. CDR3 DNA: TGCGCCAGCAGCTTACTTCCCCTCAGGGGGAACACCGGGGAGCTGTTTTTT. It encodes CASSLLPLRGNTGELFF. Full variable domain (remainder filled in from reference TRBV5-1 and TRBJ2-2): KAGVTQTPRYLIKTRGQQVTLSCSPISGHRSVSWYQQTPGQGLQFLFEYFSETQRNKGNFPGRFSGRQFSNSRSEMNVSTLELGDSALYLCASSLLPLRGNTGELFFGEGSRLTVL.

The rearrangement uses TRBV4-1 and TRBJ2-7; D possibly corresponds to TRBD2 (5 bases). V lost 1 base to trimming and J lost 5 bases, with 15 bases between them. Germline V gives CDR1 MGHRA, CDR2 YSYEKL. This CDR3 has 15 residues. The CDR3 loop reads CASSQGWSERNEQYF. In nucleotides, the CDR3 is TGCGCCAGCAGCCAAGGATGGTCTGAGCGGAACGAGCAGTACTTC.

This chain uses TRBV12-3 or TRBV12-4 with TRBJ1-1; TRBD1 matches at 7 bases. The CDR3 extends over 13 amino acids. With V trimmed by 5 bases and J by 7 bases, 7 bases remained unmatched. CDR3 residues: CASSRVQGDEAFF. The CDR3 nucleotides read TGTGCCAGCAGTCGGGTTCAGGGGGATGAAGCTTTCTTT.

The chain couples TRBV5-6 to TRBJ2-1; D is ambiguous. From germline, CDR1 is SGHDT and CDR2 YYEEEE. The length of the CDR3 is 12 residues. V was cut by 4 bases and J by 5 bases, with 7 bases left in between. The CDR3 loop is CASSLLHNEQFF. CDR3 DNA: TGTGCCAGCAGCCTTCTACACAATGAGCAGTTCTTC.